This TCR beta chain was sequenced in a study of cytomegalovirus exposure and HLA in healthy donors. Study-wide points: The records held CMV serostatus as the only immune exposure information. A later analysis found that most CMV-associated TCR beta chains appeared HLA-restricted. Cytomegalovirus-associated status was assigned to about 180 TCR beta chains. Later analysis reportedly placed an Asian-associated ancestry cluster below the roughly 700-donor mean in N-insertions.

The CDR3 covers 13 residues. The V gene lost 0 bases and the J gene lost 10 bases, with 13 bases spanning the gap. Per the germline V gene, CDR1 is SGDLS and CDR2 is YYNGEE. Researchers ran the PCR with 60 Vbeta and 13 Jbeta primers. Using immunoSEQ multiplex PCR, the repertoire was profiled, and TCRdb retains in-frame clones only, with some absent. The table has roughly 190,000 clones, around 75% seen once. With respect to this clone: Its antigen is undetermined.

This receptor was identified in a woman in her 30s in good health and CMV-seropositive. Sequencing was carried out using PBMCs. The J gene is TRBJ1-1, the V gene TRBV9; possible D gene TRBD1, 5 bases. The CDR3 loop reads CASSVVAGMGAFF. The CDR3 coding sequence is TGTGCCAGCAGCGTAGTGGCAGGGATGGGAGCTTTCTTT.